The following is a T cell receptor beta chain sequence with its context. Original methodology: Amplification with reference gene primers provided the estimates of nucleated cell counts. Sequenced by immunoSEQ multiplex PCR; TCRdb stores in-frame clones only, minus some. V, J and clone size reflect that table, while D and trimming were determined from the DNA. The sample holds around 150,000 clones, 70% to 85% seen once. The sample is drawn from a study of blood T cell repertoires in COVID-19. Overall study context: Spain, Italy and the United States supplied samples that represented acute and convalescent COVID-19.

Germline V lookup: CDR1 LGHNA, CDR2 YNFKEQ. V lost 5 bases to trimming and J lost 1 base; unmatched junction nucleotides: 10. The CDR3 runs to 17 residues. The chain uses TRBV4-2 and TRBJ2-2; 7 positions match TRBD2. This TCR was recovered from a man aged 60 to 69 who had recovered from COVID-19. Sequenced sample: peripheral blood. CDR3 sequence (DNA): TGTGCCAGCAGCTCCCACCTATCTAGCGGGAACACCGGGGAGCTGTTTTTT. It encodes CASSSHLSSGNTGELFF.